This T cell receptor (beta chain) was captured by sequencing in a study of blood T cell repertoires in COVID-19. Background on the study: Acute and convalescent COVID-19 specimens originated in the United States, Italy and Spain.

Per the germline V gene, CDR1 is SNHLY and CDR2 is FYNNEI. There are 14 residues in the CDR3. V was clipped by 6 bases and J by 5 bases, with 17 bases between them. As originally analysed: For nucleated cells, counts were estimated from reference gene primer amplification. The table came from immunoSEQ multiplex PCR; TCRdb's copy has only in-frame clones and leaves some out. V and J calls plus clone size are reproduced from that table; the DNA served to infer D and trimming. The table records approximately 90,000 clones, 85% of them present only once. The J gene is TRBJ2-7, the V gene TRBV2; D is possibly TRBD1 (6 bases). The sequencing sample was made of peripheral blood. This receptor was obtained from a man aged 60 to 69 with acute or convalescent COVID-19. The CDR3 DNA reads as TGTGCCAGCAGGGGTTTTGGGGGCCGGGACGAGCAGTACTTC. Protein sequence: CASRGFGGRDEQYF.